The present T cell receptor beta chain was sequenced within a study of cytomegalovirus exposure and HLA in healthy donors. Study as a whole: Among the roughly 370 genotyped donors, 81% were placed in the Caucasian-associated ancestry cluster. Study observations and caveats: For most TCR beta V segments, an earlier analysis put the productive rate at about 87% or about 30% of the time. Highly shared variants forming one cluster were likely a sequencing artifact.

Points on this clone: Antigen unknown.

PCR was performed using 60 Vbeta and 13 Jbeta primers. Using immunoSEQ multiplex PCR, the repertoire was profiled, and TCRdb retains in-frame clones only, with some absent. The table lists under 300,000 clones, around four fifths of them singletons. Germline lookup yields CDR1 SGHAT and CDR2 FQNNGV. The CDR3 extends over 15 amino acids. V dropped 2 bases and J dropped 3 bases, with 12 bases sitting between them. The TCR was taken from a woman between 40 and 50 years old in good health and CMV-seropositive. Sequencing was done on a sample of PBMCs. The V call is TRBV11-2, the J call TRBJ2-3; tentatively, D is TRBD1 (6 bases). CDR3 amino acids: CASSLRPGETDTQYF. The CDR3 coding sequence is TGTGCCAGCAGCTTACGGCCAGGGGAGACAGATACGCAGTATTTT.